One sample yielded the 31 T cell receptor beta chains listed below, sequenced in a study of shared clonotypes between healthy human individuals. Measured with immunoSEQ multiplex PCR; TCRdb has only the in-frame clones, and not every one. The table lists about 470,000 clones, about four fifths of them singletons. The sequenced sample was PBMCs. All receptors derive from a woman in her forties in good health. Some clones in this sample may be carry-over from other donors' samples.

CDR3 in amino acids: CASIRTSGSRGEQFF. The CDR3 DNA sequence: TGTGCCAGTATTCGGACTAGCGGGAGTCGAGGTGAGCAGTTCTTC. This chain uses TRBV19 with TRBJ2-1; TRBD2 matches 13 bases. With V trimmed by 7 bases and J by 9 bases, 9 bases remained unmatched. Germline V gene sequence: CDR1 LNHDA, CDR2 SQIVND (reference sequence). The CDR3 spans 15 residues.

About this clone: Other DNA variants within this sample encode the same CDR3. CDR3 region: CASSISVNTEAFF. The DNA of the CDR3 is TGTGCCAGTAGTATTTCTGTTAACACTGAAGCTTTCTTT. This sequence joins TRBV19 and TRBJ1-1; D unresolved. V lost 3 bases and J 2 bases, leaving 7 bases between the germline ends. The CDR3 has 13 amino acids. From germline, CDR1 is LNHDA and CDR2 SQIVND (reference sequence).

The chain recombines TRBV18 with TRBJ1-1; TRBD1 aligns across 9 bases. The germline CDR1 and CDR2 sequences are KGHSH and LQKENI. V lost 4 bases and J lost 5; bases outside the gene matches: 8. CDR3 length: 15 amino acids. CDR3 sequence reads: CASSRAGTGRTEAFF. The CDR3 region has the DNA TGTGCCAGCTCACGCGCCGGGACAGGGCGTACTGAAGCTTTCTTT. The variable domain in full, completed from reference TRBV18 and TRBJ1-1, reads NAGVMQNPRHLVRRRGQEARLRCSPMKGHSHVYWYRQLPEEGLKFMVYLQKENIIDESGMPKERFSAEFPKEGPSILRIQQVVRGDSAAYFCASSRAGTGRTEAFFGQGTRLTVV.

The rearrangement joins TRBV9 to TRBJ1-2; TRBD1 is a possible D gene (5 bases). CDR1 SGDLS and CDR2 YYNGEE come from the germline V gene. The CDR3 sequence is 15 residues long. Trimming shortened V by 0 bases and J by 4 bases, and 13 bases separated the two germline ends. CDR3 residues: CASSVAGQALYGYTF. The DNA for the CDR3 is TGTGCCAGCAGCGTAGCAGGGCAAGCCCTCTATGGCTACACCTTC.

The chain has TRBV7-9 and TRBJ2-3; 7 nucleotides line up with TRBD2. Germline CDR1 reads SEHNR; CDR2 reads FQNEAQ (reference sequence). This CDR3 has 16 amino acids. V shed 3 bases and J 0 bases; nucleotides not matched to a gene: 6. CDR3 in amino acids: CASSLALAASTDTQYF. CDR3 coding DNA: TGTGCCAGCAGCTTGGCCCTAGCGGCTAGCACAGATACGCAGTATTTT.

The chain is built from TRBV5-4 and TRBJ2-3; weak D call: TRBD2 (6 bases). The V gene's germline CDR1 is SGHNT and CDR2 YYREEE (reference sequence). The V end lost 2 bases, the J end lost 2 bases, and 12 bases lay between the germline ends. The CDR3 runs to 15 residues. The CDR3 loop is CASSFGGGVTDTQYF. CDR3 nucleotides: TGTGCCAGCAGCTTCGGGGGAGGAGTCACAGATACGCAGTATTTT.

This clone was seen a single time. The chain joins TRBV11-2 to TRBJ2-7; D perhaps matches TRBD1 (6 bases). The CDR3 spans 14 residues. CDR1 is SGHAT and CDR2 is FQNNGV in the germline V gene. V shed 6 bases and J shed 2 bases, with 14 bases lying between them. CDR3 loop: CASRVPGETYEQYF. Written as DNA, the CDR3 is TGTGCCAGCAGAGTACCAGGGGAAACCTACGAGCAGTACTTC.

The V gene is TRBV29-1, the J gene TRBJ2-5, with a weak D call TRBD1 (7 bases). The J call may be incorrect, as the DNA end agrees better with TRBJ2-7. This CDR3 has 15 amino acids. Germline assignment: CDR1 SQVTM and CDR2 ANQGSEA. For the CDR3, the DNA is TGCAGCGTTGCCCGACAGGGAGGCATCTACTACGAGCAGTACTTC. This translates into CSVARQGGIYYEQYF.

The V and J genes are TRBV4-1 and TRBJ2-1; possible D gene TRBD2, 6 bases. Trimming left V 4 bases short and J 0 bases short, with 16 bases between. In germline, CDR1 is MGHRA, CDR2 YSYEKL. The CDR3 is 17 residues long. The CDR3 DNA follows: TGCGCCAGCAGCCTTCGTACCCCGGGAGTCTCCTACAATGAGCAGTTCTTC. Protein sequence: CASSLRTPGVSYNEQFF.

This chain uses TRBV28 with TRBJ2-5; 10 bases map to TRBD2. Losses at the gene ends were 5 bases for V and 3 bases for J; bases not matched to a gene: 3. This CDR3 contains 14 residues. Looked up from germline, CDR1 is MDHEN and CDR2 is SYDVKM. CDR3: CASSPTSGKETQYF. The CDR3 DNA sequence: TGTGCCAGCAGTCCTACTAGCGGGAAAGAGACCCAGTACTTC.

The chain employs TRBV20-1 and TRBJ2-5, with D unclear. CDR3 length equals 11 residues. Trimming shortened V by 6 bases and J by 0 bases, and 5 bases separated the two germline ends. Germline V gene lookup returns CDR1 DFQATT and CDR2 SNEGSKA (reference sequence). CDR3 in DNA: TGCAGTGCCACGGACCAAGAGACCCAGTACTTC. It specifies CSATDQETQYF.

This clone was recorded once. The rearrangement joins TRBV10-2 to TRBJ2-5, with D perhaps assigned TRBD1 or TRBD2 (5 bases each). The DNA end is a closer match to TRBJ2-7, so the J assignment may be wrong. Germline lookup yields CDR1 WSHSY and CDR2 SAAADI. The CDR3 loop spans 14 amino acids. CDR3: CASSRDGVSYEQYF. The CDR3 region has the DNA TGCGCCAGCAGCCGGGACGGCGTCTCCTACGAGCAGTACTTC.

This clone was seen repeatedly, ten times or more. This sample also contains other DNA sequences that code for the same CDR3. The chain carries TRBV9 and TRBJ2-1, with D maybe TRBD1 (5 bases). Germline-derived CDR1 and CDR2 are SGDLS and YYNGEE. The CDR3 consists of 15 residues. V was pared by 4 bases and J by 0 bases, with 11 bases between. The chain's CDR3 is CASSPTVSSYNEQFF. The CDR3 nucleotides are TGTGCCAGCAGCCCGACAGTAAGCTCCTACAATGAGCAGTTCTTC.

The chain has TRBV5-4 and TRBJ1-2; the D is unclear. V was clipped by 0 bases and J by 8 bases, with 14 bases between them. CDR3 length: 14 residues. Germline V lookup: CDR1 SGHNT, CDR2 YYREEE (reference sequence). CDR3 DNA: TGTGCCAGCAGCTTGGAGGTCAGAACGTACGGCTACACCTTC. Its translation: CASSLEVRTYGYTF.

The chain links TRBV7-2 to TRBJ2-2; D unresolved. The V gene's germline CDR1 is SGHTA and CDR2 FQGNSA. Trimming removed 5 bases at V and 2 bases at J, with 12 bases between. The CDR3 length is 15 residues. The CDR3 reads CASSPGFGNTGELFF. For the CDR3, the DNA is TGTGCCAGCAGCCCAGGATTTGGAAACACCGGGGAGCTGTTTTTT.

The genes are TRBV6-1 and TRBJ2-7; perhaps TRBD1 as D (6 bases). The V gene lost 3 bases and the J gene lost 3 bases, with 15 bases spanning the gap. The germline gives CDR1 MNHNS, CDR2 SASEGT. The CDR3 covers 15 residues. The CDR3 DNA reads as TGTGCCAGCAGTGATTCTCGGGCAGGGGTCTACGAGCAGTACTTC. Translation: CASSDSRAGVYEQYF.

This clone was seen many times. Other DNA sequences in the sample encode the same CDR3. The chain carries TRBV18 and TRBJ1-1, with TRBD1 matching over 8 bases. The germline gives CDR1 KGHSH, CDR2 LQKENI. Losses at the gene ends were 6 bases for V and 3 bases for J; bases not matched to a gene: 12. The CDR3 runs to 16 residues. CDR3 sequence reads: CASSQGAGLDYTEAFF. The CDR3 nucleotides are TGTGCCAGCTCGCAGGGGGCTGGGTTAGATTACACTGAAGCTTTCTTT. The full variable domain, completed using reference TRBV18 and TRBJ1-1, is NAGVMQNPRHLVRRRGQEARLRCSPMKGHSHVYWYRQLPEEGLKFMVYLQKENIIDESGMPKERFSAEFPKEGPSILRIQQVVRGDSAAYFCASSQGAGLDYTEAFFGQGTRLTVV.

V is TRBV28 and J is TRBJ2-3; a possible D gene is TRBD2 (6 bases). V was shortened by 8 bases and J by 0 bases, with 12 bases between the two germline ends. The CDR3 is 14 amino acids. CDR1 is MDHEN, CDR2 SYDVKM, per germline. As DNA, the CDR3 is TGTGCCAGCGGGCCGGGAGACAGCACAGATACGCAGTATTTT. Its translation: CASGPGDSTDTQYF. The full variable domain, with the rest looked up from reference TRBV28 and TRBJ2-3, is DVKVTQSSRYLVKRTGEKVFLECVQDMDHENMFWYRQDPGLGLRLIYFSYDVKMKEKGDIPEGYSVSREKKERFSLILESASTNQTSMYLCASGPGDSTDTQYFGPGTRLTVL.

The chain joins TRBV21-1 to TRBJ2-7; the D call TRBD1 from the table was never checked on the DNA. TRBV21-1 counts as a pseudogene. CDR3 length: 14 amino acids. CDR3 in DNA: TGTGCCAGCAGCACGGCGACAGGGAAGGTCGAGCAGTACTTC. This codes for CASSTATGKVEQYF.

This clone has only one observation. The chain joins TRBV11-2 to TRBJ2-5; no reliable D call. Between the trimmed V and J ends, which lost 0 bases and 0 bases, there was a span of 5 bases. CDR1 and CDR2 (germline): SGHAT, FQNNGV. The CDR3 is made up of 14 amino acids. The DNA for the CDR3 is TGTGCCAGCAGCTTAGAGGTCTACCAAGAGACCCAGTACTTC. Encoded protein: CASSLEVYQETQYF.

The chain carries TRBV28 and TRBJ1-5; D unclear. This CDR3 is 15 amino acids long. CDR1 and CDR2 from the germline V gene are MDHEN and SYDVKM. Trimming shortened V by 6 bases and J by 2 bases, and 14 bases separated the two germline ends. The CDR3 is CASSPLARGNQPQHF. CDR3 bases: TGTGCCAGCAGCCCCTTGGCTAGGGGCAATCAGCCCCAGCATTTT.

This chain uses TRBV4-3 with TRBJ2-3; 8 bases map to TRBD2. Germline CDR1 LGHNA, CDR2 YSLEER. The CDR3 is 18 residues long. The trim removed 0 bases at V and 4 bases at J, leaving 12 bases unmatched. CDR3 sequence reads: CASSQDLNPAGVPDTQYF. In DNA form, the CDR3 reads TGCGCCAGCAGCCAAGATCTTAACCCAGCGGGAGTCCCAGATACGCAGTATTTT.

This clone occurred once. V and J are TRBV15 and TRBJ2-7; 11 nucleotides agree with TRBD2. The CDR3 is 17 residues long. Trimming cost V 0 bases and J 3 bases; bases outside gene matches: 7. Germline loops: CDR1 LNHNV, CDR2 YYDKDF (reference sequence). For the CDR3, the DNA is TGTGCCACCAGCAGAGAATGGCTAGCGGGAGGAAACTACGAGCAGTACTTC. Protein: CATSREWLAGGNYEQYF.

The chain joins TRBV10-3 to TRBJ1-1; maybe TRBD1 (5 bases). With 0 bases removed from V and 3 bases from J, the gap between germline ends came to 11 bases. Germline V CDR1 and CDR2: ENHRY, SYGVKD. This CDR3 has 15 amino acids. The CDR3 loop reads CAISESGGTHTEAFF. CDR3 in DNA: TGTGCCATCAGTGAGTCGGGAGGGACCCACACTGAAGCTTTCTTT.

The CDR3 bases are TGTGCCAGCAGCCCCCTGCGCCAAGAGACCCAGTACTTC. Its translation: CASSPLRQETQYF. J is TRBJ2-5 and V is TRBV6-1; D gene unclear. Per the germline V gene, CDR1 is MNHNS and CDR2 is SASEGT. The CDR3 length is 13 residues. The V end was cut by 6 bases, the J end by 1 base, with 9 bases between.

The chain couples TRBV7-2 to TRBJ2-5, with 8 bases identical to TRBD2. This CDR3 contains 14 residues. Germline CDR1 SGHTA, CDR2 FQGNSA. Trimming cost V 5 bases and J 5 bases; bases outside gene matches: 7. The CDR3 loop reads CASSNSGTRETQYF. CDR3 sequence (DNA): TGTGCCAGCAGCAATAGCGGGACTAGGGAGACCCAGTACTTC.

J is TRBJ2-1 and V is TRBV28; TRBD2 matches at 14 bases. Germline CDR1 reads MDHEN; CDR2 reads SYDVKM. There are 16 residues in the CDR3. Losses at the gene ends were 3 bases for V and 6 bases for J; bases not matched to a gene: 4. CDR3 sequence reads: CASSFPGLAGVNEQFF. The CDR3 DNA is TGTGCCAGCAGTTTCCCGGGACTAGCGGGAGTCAATGAGCAGTTCTTC.

This clone was seen only a few times. This chain joins TRBV7-9 and TRBJ2-5, with D unclear. The V end was cut by 5 bases, the J end by 1 base, with 14 bases between. The CDR3 consists of 15 residues. Germline V gene lookup returns CDR1 SEHNR and CDR2 FQNEAQ (reference sequence). In nucleotides, the CDR3 is TGTGCCAGCAGCCCCCCCAGTTGGGTCCAAGAGACCCAGTACTTC. Its protein product is CASSPPSWVQETQYF.

The chain joins TRBV5-6 to TRBJ2-2, with D tentatively TRBD1 (6 bases). The germline V gene has CDR1 SGHDT and CDR2 YYEEEE. V was trimmed by 4 bases and J by 6 bases, leaving 10 bases between them. The CDR3 contains 13 residues. The CDR3 protein is CASSRGQSGELFF. The CDR3 DNA follows: TGTGCCAGCAGCAGAGGACAGTCCGGGGAGCTGTTTTTT.

The chain carries TRBV5-6 and TRBJ2-7; TRBD1 aligns across 8 bases. The CDR3 runs 18 residues. The ends lost 4 bases at V and 3 bases at J; junction bases unmatched: 18. Per the germline V gene, CDR1 is SGHDT and CDR2 is YYEEEE. Here the CDR3 DNA reads TGTGCCAGCAGCGCATTGTCCAGGGGGCTAGTTTGGAGCTACGAGCAGTACTTC. This sequence encodes CASSALSRGLVWSYEQYF.

The V and J genes are TRBV5-1 and TRBJ2-3; possibly TRBD1 or TRBD2 for D (5 bases each). Deletions cut 10 bases from V and 1 base from J, with 25 bases between. This CDR3 spans 17 amino acids. CDR1 is SGHRS and CDR2 is YFSETQ in the germline V gene. CDR3 DNA sequence: TGCGCCTTGAAGATCGGGAAGAGAGGGGTGGGCACAGATACGCAGTATTTT. Translation gives CALKIGKRGVGTDTQYF.